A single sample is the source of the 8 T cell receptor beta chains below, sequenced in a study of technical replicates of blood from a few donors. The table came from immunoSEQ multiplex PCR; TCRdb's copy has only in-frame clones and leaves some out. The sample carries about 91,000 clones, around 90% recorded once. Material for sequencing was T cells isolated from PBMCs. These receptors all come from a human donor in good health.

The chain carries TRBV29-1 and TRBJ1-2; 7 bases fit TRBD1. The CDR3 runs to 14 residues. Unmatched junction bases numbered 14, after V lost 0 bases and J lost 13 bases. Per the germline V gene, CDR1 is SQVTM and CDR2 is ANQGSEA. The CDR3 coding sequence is TGCAGCGTTGAAGAGAGACAGGGTTACCCGTCCGTCACCTTC. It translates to CSVEERQGYPSVTF.

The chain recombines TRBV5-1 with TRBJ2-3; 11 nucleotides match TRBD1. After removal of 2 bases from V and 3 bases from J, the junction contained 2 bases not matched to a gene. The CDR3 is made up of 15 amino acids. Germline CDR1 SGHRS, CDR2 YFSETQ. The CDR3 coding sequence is TGCGCCAGCAGCTTCGGACAGGGGGCAACAGATACGCAGTATTTT. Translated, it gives CASSFGQGATDTQYF.

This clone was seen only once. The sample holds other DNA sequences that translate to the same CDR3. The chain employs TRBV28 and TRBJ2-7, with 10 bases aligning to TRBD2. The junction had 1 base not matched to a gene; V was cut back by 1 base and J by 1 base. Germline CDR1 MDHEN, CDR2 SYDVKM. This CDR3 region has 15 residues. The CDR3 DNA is TGTGCCAGCAGTTTATTAGCGGGAGGATCCTACGAGCAGTACTTC. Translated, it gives CASSLLAGGSYEQYF.

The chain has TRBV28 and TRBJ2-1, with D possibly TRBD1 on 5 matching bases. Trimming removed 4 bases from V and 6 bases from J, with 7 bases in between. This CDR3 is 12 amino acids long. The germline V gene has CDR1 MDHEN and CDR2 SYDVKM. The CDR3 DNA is TGTGCCAGCAGTTCAGGGCCCAATGAGCAGTTCTTC. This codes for CASSSGPNEQFF.

The CDR3 DNA follows: TGTGCCAGCAGCTTGGGACAGGGCAACTACGAGCAGTACTTC. Translated: CASSLGQGNYEQYF. This chain joins TRBV9 and TRBJ2-7; 9 bases are shared with TRBD1. Looked up from germline, CDR1 is SGDLS and CDR2 is YYNGEE. J was trimmed by 3 bases and V by 4 bases; bases with no gene match: 5. The CDR3 totals 14 residues.

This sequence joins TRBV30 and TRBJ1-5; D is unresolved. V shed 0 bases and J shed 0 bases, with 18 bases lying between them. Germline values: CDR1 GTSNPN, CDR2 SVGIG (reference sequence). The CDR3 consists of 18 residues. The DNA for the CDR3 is TGTGCCTGGAGTGTACAGAGACAAAAAATTTATAGCAATCAGCCCCAGCATTTT. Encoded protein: CAWSVQRQKIYSNQPQHF.

The CDR3 region has the DNA TGTGCCAGCAGTTCCCCAGCGGGAGTAAGTCTCTACGAGCAGTACTTC. The encoded protein is CASSSPAGVSLYEQYF. The chain is built from TRBV28 and TRBJ2-7; 8 nucleotides agree with TRBD2. The CDR3 runs to 16 residues. Germline lookup yields CDR1 MDHEN and CDR2 SYDVKM. Trimming removed 4 bases from V and 3 bases from J; junction bases left unmatched: 11.

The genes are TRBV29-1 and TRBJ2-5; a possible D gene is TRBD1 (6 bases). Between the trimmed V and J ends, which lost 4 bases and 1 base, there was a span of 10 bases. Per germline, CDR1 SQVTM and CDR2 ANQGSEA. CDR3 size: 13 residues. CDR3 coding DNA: TGCAGCGTTGCCAGGGGCCCCCAAGAGACCCAGTACTTC. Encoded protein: CSVARGPQETQYF.